This T cell receptor (beta chain) appears in the sequencing data of a study of blood T cell repertoires in COVID-19. For the study at large: The United States, Italy and Spain supplied acute and convalescent COVID-19 samples. In each case, the material was cDNA or gDNA derived from T cells, B-cell-depleted T cells, or PBMCs.

Original data processing: Nucleated cell counts were estimated from reference gene primer amplification. Produced via immunoSEQ multiplex PCR; TCRdb's table is partial and in-frame only. For V, J and clone size, that table is used; D and trimming come from the DNA. Of more than 90,000 clones in the sample, roughly 84% were seen once. Germline V gives CDR1 SGHTS, CDR2 YDEGEE. The CDR3 loop spans 14 amino acids. J gave up 4 bases and V 4 bases, and 3 bases lay outside the gene matches. The source material was peripheral blood. The sequence was obtained from a human donor in a cohort sampled during active COVID-19. The chain employs TRBV5-8 and TRBJ1-1; TRBD1 matches at 11 bases. In nucleotides, the CDR3 is TGTGCCAGCAGCGTCGGACAGGGGGCCACTGAAGCTTTCTTT. This sequence encodes CASSVGQGATEAFF.